One sample yielded the 7 T cell receptor beta chains listed below, sequenced in a study of blood T cell repertoires in COVID-19. Sequencing used immunoSEQ multiplex PCR; TCRdb keeps in-frame clones, though not all of them. The repertoire consists of about 110,000 clones, with 81% occurring once and the leading ten covering around two fifths. Sequenced input: peripheral blood. The source of these receptors is a man older than 75 with acute or convalescent COVID-19.

The CDR3 spells CASSLTGGLVEKLFF. In nucleotides, the CDR3 is TGTGCCAGCAGCTTGACAGGGGGCTTAGTTGAAAAACTGTTTTTT. V is TRBV7-9 and J is TRBJ1-4; 10 bases match TRBD1. J gave up 7 bases and V 3 bases, and 5 bases lay outside the gene matches. CDR3 length: 15 residues. The germline V gene has CDR1 SEHNR and CDR2 FQNEAQ (reference sequence).

The gene calls are TRBV5-1 and TRBJ2-5; 9 positions agree with TRBD1. The CDR3 runs 14 residues. After removal of 4 bases from V and 5 bases from J, the junction contained 6 bases not matched to a gene. The germline V gene encodes CDR1 SGHRS and CDR2 YFSETQ. The CDR3 reads CASSQTGGAETQYF. The CDR3, as DNA: TGCGCCAGCAGCCAGACAGGGGGTGCTGAGACCCAGTACTTC.

This clone was observed a few times. The gene calls are TRBV24-1 and TRBJ2-5; possibly TRBD1 for D (5 bases). Deletions cut 3 bases from V and 1 base from J, with 5 bases between. This CDR3 region has 13 residues. The V gene's germline CDR1 is KGHDR and CDR2 SFDVKD. The CDR3 DNA is TGTGCCACCAGTGATGACAGCCAAGAGACCCAGTACTTC. Its translation: CATSDDSQETQYF.

J is TRBJ1-2 and V is TRBV19; D might be TRBD1 (5 bases). This CDR3 is 14 amino acids long. From germline, CDR1 is LNHDA and CDR2 SQIVND (reference sequence). V lost 3 bases and J 2 bases, leaving 10 bases between the germline ends. CDR3 amino acids: CASSIVTGNYGYTF. The CDR3 DNA follows: TGTGCCAGTAGTATTGTCACAGGCAACTATGGCTACACCTTC.

V gene TRBV2 combines with J gene TRBJ1-2, with 7 bases matching TRBD1. The germline V gene encodes CDR1 SNHLY and CDR2 FYNNEI. The CDR3 runs 16 residues. Germline trimming cut 6 bases from V and 5 bases from J; bases unmatched to any gene: 15. The CDR3 nucleotides are TGTGCCAGCAGGGACGGGACAGCGCCGTTCGCGTATGGCTACACCTTC. It yields the protein CASRDGTAPFAYGYTF.

This clone was counted a few times. The rearrangement uses TRBV7-9 and TRBJ2-7; TRBD2 is a possible D gene (5 bases). With 2 bases removed from V and 0 bases from J, the gap between germline ends came to 17 bases. The CDR3 is 17 amino acids. Per the germline V gene, CDR1 is SEHNR and CDR2 is FQNEAQ (reference sequence). The CDR3 DNA reads TGTGCCAGCAGCTTAAGTGTGGGAGTCTTGAGCTCCTACGAGCAGTACTTC. Translating it yields CASSLSVGVLSSYEQYF.

The J gene is TRBJ2-7, the V gene TRBV5-5; D gene unclear. CDR3 length: 12 amino acids. Germline CDR1 is SGHKS and CDR2 is YYEKEE (reference sequence). V lost 6 bases, J lost 5 bases, and 12 bases lay in between. Here the CDR3 DNA reads TGTGCCAGCACTCTAAACAGTGACGAGCAGTACTTC. Its translation is CASTLNSDEQYF.